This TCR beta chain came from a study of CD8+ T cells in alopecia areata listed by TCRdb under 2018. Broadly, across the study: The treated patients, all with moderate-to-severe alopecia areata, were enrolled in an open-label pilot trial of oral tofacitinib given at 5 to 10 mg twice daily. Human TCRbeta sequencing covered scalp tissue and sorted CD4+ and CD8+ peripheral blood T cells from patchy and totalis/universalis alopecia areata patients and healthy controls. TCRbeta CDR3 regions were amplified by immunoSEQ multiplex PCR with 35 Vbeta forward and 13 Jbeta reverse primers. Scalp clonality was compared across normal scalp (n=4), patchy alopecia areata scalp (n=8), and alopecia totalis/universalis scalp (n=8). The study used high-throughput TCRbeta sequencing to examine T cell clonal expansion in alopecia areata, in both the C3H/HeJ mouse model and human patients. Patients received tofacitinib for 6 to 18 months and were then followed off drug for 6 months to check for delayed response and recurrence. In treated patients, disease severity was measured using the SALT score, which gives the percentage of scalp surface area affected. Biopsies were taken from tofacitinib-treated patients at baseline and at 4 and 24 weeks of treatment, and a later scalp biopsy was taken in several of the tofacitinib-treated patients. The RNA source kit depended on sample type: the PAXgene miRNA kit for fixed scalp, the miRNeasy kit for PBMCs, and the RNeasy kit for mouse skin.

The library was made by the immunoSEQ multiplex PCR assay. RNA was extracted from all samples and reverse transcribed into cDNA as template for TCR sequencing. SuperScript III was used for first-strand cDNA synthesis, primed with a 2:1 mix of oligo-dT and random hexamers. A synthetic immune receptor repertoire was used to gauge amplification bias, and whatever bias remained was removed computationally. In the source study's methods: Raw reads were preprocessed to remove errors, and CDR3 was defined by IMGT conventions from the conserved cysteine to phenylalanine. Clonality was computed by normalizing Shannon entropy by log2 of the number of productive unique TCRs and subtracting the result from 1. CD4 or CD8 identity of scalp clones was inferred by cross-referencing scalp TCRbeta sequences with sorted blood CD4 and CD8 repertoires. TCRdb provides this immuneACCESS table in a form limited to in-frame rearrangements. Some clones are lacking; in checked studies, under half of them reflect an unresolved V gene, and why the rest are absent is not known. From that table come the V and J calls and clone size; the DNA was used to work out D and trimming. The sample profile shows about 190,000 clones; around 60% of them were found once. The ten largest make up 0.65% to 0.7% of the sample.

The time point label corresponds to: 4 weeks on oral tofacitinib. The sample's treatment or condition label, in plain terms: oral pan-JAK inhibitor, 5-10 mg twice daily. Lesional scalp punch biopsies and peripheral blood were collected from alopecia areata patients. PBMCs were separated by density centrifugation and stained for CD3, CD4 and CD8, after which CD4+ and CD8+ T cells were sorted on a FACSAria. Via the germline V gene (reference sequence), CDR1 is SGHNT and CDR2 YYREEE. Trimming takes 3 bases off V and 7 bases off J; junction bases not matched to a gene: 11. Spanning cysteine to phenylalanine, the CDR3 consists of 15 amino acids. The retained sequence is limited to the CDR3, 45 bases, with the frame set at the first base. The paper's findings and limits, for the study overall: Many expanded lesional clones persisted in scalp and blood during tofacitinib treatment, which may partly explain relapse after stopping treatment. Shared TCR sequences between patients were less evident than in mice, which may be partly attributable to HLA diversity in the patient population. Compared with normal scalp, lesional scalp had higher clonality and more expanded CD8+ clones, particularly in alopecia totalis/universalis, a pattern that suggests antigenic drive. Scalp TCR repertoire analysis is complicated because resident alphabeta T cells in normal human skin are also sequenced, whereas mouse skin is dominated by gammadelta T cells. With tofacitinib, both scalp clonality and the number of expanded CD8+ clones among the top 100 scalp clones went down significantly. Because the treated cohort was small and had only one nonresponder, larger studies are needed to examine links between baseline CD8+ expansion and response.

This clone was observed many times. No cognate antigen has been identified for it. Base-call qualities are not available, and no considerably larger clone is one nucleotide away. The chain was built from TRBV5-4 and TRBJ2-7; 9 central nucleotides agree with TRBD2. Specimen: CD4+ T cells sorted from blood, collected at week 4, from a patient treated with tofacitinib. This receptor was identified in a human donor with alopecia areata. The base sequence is TGTGCCAGCAGCTGGCAGAGCGGGAGGAACCGGGAGCAGTACTTC. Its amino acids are CASSWQSGRNREQYF. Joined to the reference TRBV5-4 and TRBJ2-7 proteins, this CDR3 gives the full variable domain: ETGVTQSPTHLIKTRGQQVTLRCSSQSGHNTVSWYQQALGQGPQFIFQYYREEENGRGNFPPRFSGLQFPNYSSELNVNALELDDSALYLCASSWQSGRNREQYFGPGTRLTVT.